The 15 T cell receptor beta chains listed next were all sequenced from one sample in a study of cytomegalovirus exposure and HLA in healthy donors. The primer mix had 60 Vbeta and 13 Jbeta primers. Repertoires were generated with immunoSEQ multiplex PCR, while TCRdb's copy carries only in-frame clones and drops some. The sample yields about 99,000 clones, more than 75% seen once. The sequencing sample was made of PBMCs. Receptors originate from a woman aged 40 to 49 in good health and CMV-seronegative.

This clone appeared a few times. The CDR3 region is CASIRTGRGLYTEAFF. The CDR3 DNA sequence: TGTGCCAGCATAAGGACGGGCAGGGGGTTGTACACTGAAGCTTTCTTT. This chain links TRBV27 with TRBJ1-1; TRBD1 matches at 7 bases. Unmatched junction bases numbered 14, after V lost 7 bases and J lost 3 bases. The CDR3 sequence is 16 residues long. Germline lookup yields CDR1 MNHEY and CDR2 SMNVEV (reference sequence).

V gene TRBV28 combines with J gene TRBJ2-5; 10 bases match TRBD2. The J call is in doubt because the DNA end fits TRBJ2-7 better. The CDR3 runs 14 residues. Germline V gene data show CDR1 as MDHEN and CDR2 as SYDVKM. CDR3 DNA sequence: TGTGCCAGCCGTGGGACTAGCGTCCCCTACGAGCAGTACTTC. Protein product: CASRGTSVPYEQYF.

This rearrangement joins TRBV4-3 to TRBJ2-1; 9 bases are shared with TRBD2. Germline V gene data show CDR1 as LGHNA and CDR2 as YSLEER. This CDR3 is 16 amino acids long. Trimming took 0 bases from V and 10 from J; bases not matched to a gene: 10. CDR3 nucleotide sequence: TGCGCCAGCAGCCAAGATAGAATAGCGGGAGTAAACGAGCAGTTCTTC. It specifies CASSQDRIAGVNEQFF.

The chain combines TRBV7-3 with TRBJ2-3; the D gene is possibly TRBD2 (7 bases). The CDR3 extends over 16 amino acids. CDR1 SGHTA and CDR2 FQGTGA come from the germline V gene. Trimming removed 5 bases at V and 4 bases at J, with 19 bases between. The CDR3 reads CASSPGGGSLADTQYF. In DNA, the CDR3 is TGTGCCAGCAGCCCGGGGGGCGGGAGCCTGGCAGATACGCAGTATTTT.

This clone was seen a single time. For the CDR3, the DNA is TGTGCCAGCAGCGTATACGCGCTGAACGCCGAGCAGTACTTC. Its translation: CASSVYALNAEQYF. The chain combines TRBV9 with TRBJ2-7; D uncertain. The V and J ends lost 1 base and 6 bases respectively, with 14 bases between them. CDR3 length equals 14 residues. CDR1 and CDR2 from the germline V gene are SGDLS and YYNGEE.

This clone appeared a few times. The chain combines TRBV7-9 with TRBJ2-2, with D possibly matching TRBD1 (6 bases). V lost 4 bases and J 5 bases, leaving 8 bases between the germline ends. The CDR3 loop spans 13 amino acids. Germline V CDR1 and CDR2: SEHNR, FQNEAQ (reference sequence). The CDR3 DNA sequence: TGTGCCAGCAGCTCGCAGGGGACCGGGGAGCTGTTTTTT. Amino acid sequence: CASSSQGTGELFF.

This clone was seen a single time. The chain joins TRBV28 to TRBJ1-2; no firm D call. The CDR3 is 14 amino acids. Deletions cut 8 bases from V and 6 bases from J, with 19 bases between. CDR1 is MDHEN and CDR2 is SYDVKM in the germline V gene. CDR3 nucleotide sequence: TGTGCCAGCGAACAGAATTTAGAGGGAGATGGCTACACCTTC. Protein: CASEQNLEGDGYTF.

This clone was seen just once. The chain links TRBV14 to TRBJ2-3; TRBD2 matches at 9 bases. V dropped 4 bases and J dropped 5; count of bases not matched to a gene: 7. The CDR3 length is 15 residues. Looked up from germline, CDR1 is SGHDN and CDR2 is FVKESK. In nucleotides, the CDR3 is TGTGCCAGCAGCCCCTTAGCGGGAGTGCAAGATACGCAGTATTTT. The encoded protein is CASSPLAGVQDTQYF.

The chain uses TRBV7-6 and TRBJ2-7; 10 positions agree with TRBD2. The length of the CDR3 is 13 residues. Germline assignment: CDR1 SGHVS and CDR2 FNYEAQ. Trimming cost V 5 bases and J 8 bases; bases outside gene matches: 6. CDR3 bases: TGTGCCAGCAGCCCCTCTAGCGGGAGCAAGCAGTACTTC. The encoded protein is CASSPSSGSKQYF.

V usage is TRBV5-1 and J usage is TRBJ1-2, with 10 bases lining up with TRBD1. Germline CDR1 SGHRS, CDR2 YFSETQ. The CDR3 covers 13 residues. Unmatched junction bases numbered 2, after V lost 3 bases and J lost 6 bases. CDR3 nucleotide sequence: TGCGCCAGCAGCTCGACAGGGGGCCATGGCTACACCTTC. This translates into CASSSTGGHGYTF.

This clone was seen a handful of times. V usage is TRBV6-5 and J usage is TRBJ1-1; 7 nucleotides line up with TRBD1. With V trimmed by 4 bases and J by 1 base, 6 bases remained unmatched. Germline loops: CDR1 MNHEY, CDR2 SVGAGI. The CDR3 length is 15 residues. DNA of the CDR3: TGTGCCAGCAGTTCGACGACAGGGAAGAACACTGAAGCTTTCTTT. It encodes CASSSTTGKNTEAFF.

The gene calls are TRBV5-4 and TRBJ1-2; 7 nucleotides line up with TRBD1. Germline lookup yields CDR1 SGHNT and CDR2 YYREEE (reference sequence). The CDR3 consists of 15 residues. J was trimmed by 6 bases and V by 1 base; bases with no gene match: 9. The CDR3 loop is CASSLTGTASHGYTF. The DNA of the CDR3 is TGTGCCAGCAGCTTGACCGGGACAGCGTCTCATGGCTACACCTTC. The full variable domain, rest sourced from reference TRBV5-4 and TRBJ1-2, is ETGVTQSPTHLIKTRGQQVTLRCSSQSGHNTVSWYQQALGQGPQFIFQYYREEENGRGNFPPRFSGLQFPNYSSELNVNALELDDSALYLCASSLTGTASHGYTFGSGTRLTVV.

This CDR3 is CASSRSLAGSKNIQYF. CDR3 nucleotide sequence: TGTGCCAGCAGCCGTTCTCTAGCGGGGTCCAAAAACATTCAGTACTTC. V gene TRBV7-2 combines with J gene TRBJ2-4, with 9 bases matching TRBD2. The germline CDR1 and CDR2 sequences are SGHTA and FQGNSA. The V segment lost 5 bases and the J segment 2 bases; nucleotides outside the gene matches: 7. This CDR3 region has 16 residues. The whole variable domain, remainder taken from reference TRBV7-2 and TRBJ2-4, is GAGVSQSPSNKVTEKGKDVELRCDPISGHTALYWYRQSLGQGLEFLIYFQGNSAPDKSGLPSDRFSAERTGGSVSTLTIQRTQQEDSAVYLCASSRSLAGSKNIQYFGAGTRLSVL.

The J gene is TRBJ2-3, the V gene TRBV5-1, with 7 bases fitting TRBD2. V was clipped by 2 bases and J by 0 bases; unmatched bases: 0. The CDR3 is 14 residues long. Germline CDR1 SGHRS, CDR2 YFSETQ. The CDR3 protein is CASSFSGSTDTQYF. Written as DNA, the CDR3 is TGCGCCAGCAGCTTTAGCGGGAGCACAGATACGCAGTATTTT. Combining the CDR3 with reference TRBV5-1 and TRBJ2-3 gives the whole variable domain KAGVTQTPRYLIKTRGQQVTLSCSPISGHRSVSWYQQTPGQGLQFLFEYFSETQRNKGNFPGRFSGRQFSNSRSEMNVSTLELGDSALYLCASSFSGSTDTQYFGPGTRLTVL.

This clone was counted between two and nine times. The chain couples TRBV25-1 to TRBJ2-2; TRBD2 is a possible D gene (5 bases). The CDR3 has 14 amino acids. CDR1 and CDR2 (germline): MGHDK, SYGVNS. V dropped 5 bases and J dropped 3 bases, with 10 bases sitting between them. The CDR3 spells CASSRTYDTGELFF. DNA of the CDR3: TGTGCCAGCAGTCGGACTTATGACACCGGGGAGCTGTTTTTT. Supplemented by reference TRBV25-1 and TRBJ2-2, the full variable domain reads EADIYQTPRYLVIGTGKKITLECSQTMGHDKMYWYQQDPGMELHLIHYSYGVNSTEKGDLSSESTVSRIRTEHFPLTLESARPSHTSQYLCASSRTYDTGELFFGEGSRLTVL.